The rows below give T cell receptor beta chains drawn from one sample of a study of blood T cell repertoires in COVID-19. Using immunoSEQ multiplex PCR, the repertoire was profiled, and TCRdb retains in-frame clones only, with some absent. The sample has roughly 100,000 clones, around four fifths seen once. Sequenced input: peripheral blood. Every receptor here comes from a woman between 65 and 79 years old with acute or convalescent COVID-19. Each CDR3 is given with its conserved first and last residue. Each record gives: D gene, V gene, clone size, J gene, CDR3 length, CDR3 protein, CDR3 DNA. D genes are given only for firm matches. Rows give clone size only sometimes, using once, few, many, or a class for an expanded clone.

d_gene: TRBD1; v_gene: TRBV5-1; abundance: -; j_gene: TRBJ1-1; len: 16; CDR3aa: CASSLVDRVGNTEAFF; CDR3nt: TGCGCCAGCAGCTTGGTCGACAGGGTTGGGAACACTGAAGCTTTCTTT
d_gene: TRBD2; v_gene: TRBV5-6; abundance: once; j_gene: TRBJ2-1; len: 14; CDR3aa: CASSQGLAGGKQFF; CDR3nt: TGTGCCAGCAGCCAGGGACTAGCGGGGGGAAAGCAGTTCTTC
d_gene: -; v_gene: TRBV29-1; abundance: -; j_gene: TRBJ1-2; len: 15; CDR3aa: CSVAPGLQANYGYTF; CDR3nt: TGCAGCGTTGCGCCGGGACTCCAAGCTAACTATGGCTACACCTTC
d_gene: TRBD1; v_gene: TRBV9; abundance: -; j_gene: TRBJ1-1; len: 13; CDR3aa: CASGLTGSTEAFF; CDR3nt: TGTGCCAGCGGCTTGACAGGGAGCACTGAAGCTTTCTTT
d_gene: -; v_gene: TRBV19; abundance: -; j_gene: TRBJ1-2; len: 15; CDR3aa: CASSQVGLPQGSYTF; CDR3nt: TGTGCCAGTAGTCAAGTGGGACTCCCCCAGGGAAGCTACACCTTC
d_gene: -; v_gene: TRBV27; abundance: -; j_gene: TRBJ1-1; len: 13; CDR3aa: CASSMKRDTEAFF; CDR3nt: TGTGCCAGCAGTATGAAACGGGACACTGAAGCTTTCTTT
d_gene: TRBD1; v_gene: TRBV2; abundance: -; j_gene: TRBJ1-2; len: 13; CDR3aa: CASSILGQGPRTF; CDR3nt: TGTGCCAGCAGTATCTTGGGACAGGGGCCACGCACCTTC
d_gene: -; v_gene: TRBV24-1; abundance: -; j_gene: TRBJ2-1; len: 14; CDR3aa: CATSQGGPYNEQFF; CDR3nt: TGTGCCACCTCACAGGGAGGGCCCTACAATGAGCAGTTCTTC
d_gene: -; v_gene: TRBV13; abundance: few; j_gene: TRBJ2-1; len: 14; CDR3aa: CASSHSTGRVEQFF; CDR3nt: TGTGCCAGCAGCCACTCGACTGGCAGAGTCGAGCAGTTCTTC
d_gene: TRBD2; v_gene: TRBV7-2; abundance: few; j_gene: TRBJ2-1; len: 14; CDR3aa: CASKGLAGHNEQFF; CDR3nt: TGTGCCAGCAAGGGACTAGCGGGTCATAATGAGCAGTTCTTC
d_gene: -; v_gene: TRBV18; abundance: -; j_gene: TRBJ2-1; len: 14; CDR3aa: CASSPASTFNEQFF; CDR3nt: TGTGCCAGCTCACCAGCGAGCACGTTCAATGAGCAGTTCTTC
d_gene: -; v_gene: TRBV6-2/TRBV6-3; abundance: -; j_gene: TRBJ2-2; len: 16; CDR3aa: CASSYSGQKHTGELFF; CDR3nt: TGTGCCAGCAGTTACTCGGGGCAGAAACACACCGGGGAGCTGTTTTTT
d_gene: TRBD1; v_gene: TRBV15; abundance: once; j_gene: TRBJ1-5; len: 16; CDR3aa: CATSLIAGGIGQPQHF; CDR3nt: TGTGCCACCAGCCTAATTGCAGGGGGGATCGGTCAGCCCCAGCATTTT
d_gene: -; v_gene: TRBV10-3; abundance: -; j_gene: TRBJ2-2; len: 19; CDR3aa: CAISVREDRSIRDTGELFF; CDR3nt: TGTGCCATCAGTGTGCGGGAGGACAGGAGTATTAGAGACACCGGGGAGCTGTTTTTT
d_gene: -; v_gene: TRBV5-4; abundance: -; j_gene: TRBJ2-1; len: 16; CDR3aa: CASSPPGRATYNEQFF; CDR3nt: TGTGCCAGCAGCCCCCCGGGAAGGGCCACCTACAATGAGCAGTTCTTC
d_gene: TRBD1; v_gene: TRBV6-6; abundance: -; j_gene: TRBJ2-7; len: 14; CDR3aa: CASSDRGGTYEQYF; CDR3nt: TGTGCCAGCAGCGACAGGGGGGGAACCTACGAGCAGTACTTC
d_gene: TRBD2; v_gene: TRBV5-4; abundance: -; j_gene: TRBJ2-3; len: 15; CDR3aa: CASRPLAGGTDTQYF; CDR3nt: TGTGCCAGCAGACCACTAGCGGGGGGGACAGATACGCAGTATTTT
d_gene: -; v_gene: TRBV18; abundance: -; j_gene: TRBJ2-5; len: 13; CDR3aa: CASSQTAQETQYF; CDR3nt: TGTGCCAGCTCACAAACAGCCCAAGAGACCCAGTACTTC
d_gene: -; v_gene: TRBV5-1; abundance: -; j_gene: TRBJ1-4; len: 15; CDR3aa: CASSWESSTNEKLFF; CDR3nt: TGCGCCAGCAGCTGGGAGTCGTCTACTAATGAAAAACTGTTTTTT
d_gene: TRBD1; v_gene: TRBV6-5; abundance: -; j_gene: TRBJ1-3; len: 15; CDR3aa: CASRIGQVSGNTIYF; CDR3nt: TGTGCCAGCAGAATAGGACAGGTCTCTGGAAACACCATATATTTT
d_gene: -; v_gene: TRBV18; abundance: -; j_gene: TRBJ1-2; len: 13; CDR3aa: CASSPRGDYGYTF; CDR3nt: TGTGCCAGCTCACCGCGCGGGGACTATGGCTACACCTTC
d_gene: TRBD2; v_gene: TRBV6-1; abundance: -; j_gene: TRBJ2-3; len: 16; CDR3aa: CASSEARGARADTQYF; CDR3nt: TGTGCCAGCAGTGAAGCGCGGGGGGCGCGGGCAGATACGCAGTATTTT
d_gene: TRBD2; v_gene: TRBV19; abundance: -; j_gene: TRBJ2-1; len: 16; CDR3aa: CASSLRLAGGTGEQFF; CDR3nt: TGTGCCAGTAGTCTCCGACTAGCGGGGGGTACAGGTGAGCAGTTCTTC
d_gene: TRBD1; v_gene: TRBV7-6; abundance: -; j_gene: TRBJ2-3; len: 16; CDR3aa: CASSHPRTGGTDTQYF; CDR3nt: TGTGCCAGCAGCCACCCTAGGACAGGGGGCACAGATACGCAGTATTTT
d_gene: TRBD1; v_gene: TRBV30; abundance: -; j_gene: TRBJ1-3; len: 13; CDR3aa: CAWRTGSGNTIYF; CDR3nt: TGTGCCTGGAGGACAGGGTCTGGAAACACCATATATTTT
d_gene: -; v_gene: TRBV19; abundance: -; j_gene: TRBJ1-4; len: 12; CDR3aa: CATEGWSEKLFF; CDR3nt: TGTGCCACGGAGGGCTGGAGTGAAAAACTGTTTTTT
d_gene: -; v_gene: TRBV10-3; abundance: -; j_gene: TRBJ1-1; len: 15; CDR3aa: CAISDLTPGNTEAFF; CDR3nt: TGTGCCATCAGTGATCTCACACCTGGGAACACTGAAGCTTTCTTT
d_gene: TRBD2; v_gene: TRBV7-9; abundance: -; j_gene: TRBJ2-7; len: 13; CDR3aa: CASSPGGAYEQYF; CDR3nt: TGTGCCAGCAGCCCGGGAGGAGCCTACGAGCAGTACTTC
d_gene: -; v_gene: TRBV6-6; abundance: few; j_gene: TRBJ2-2; len: 13; CDR3aa: CASKQGWTGELFF; CDR3nt: TGTGCCAGCAAGCAGGGTTGGACCGGGGAGCTGTTTTTT
d_gene: -; v_gene: TRBV6-1; abundance: -; j_gene: TRBJ1-6; len: 14; CDR3aa: CASSEKTGNSPLHF; CDR3nt: TGTGCCAGCAGTGAAAAGACAGGAAATTCACCCCTCCACTTT
d_gene: -; v_gene: TRBV6-1; abundance: few; j_gene: TRBJ2-7; len: 15; CDR3aa: CASSEAKGIAYEQYF; CDR3nt: TGTGCCAGCAGTGAAGCCAAGGGGATCGCCTACGAGCAGTACTTC
d_gene: -; v_gene: TRBV5-1; abundance: -; j_gene: TRBJ1-3; len: 15; CDR3aa: CASSLVQGSANTIYF; CDR3nt: TGCGCCAGCAGCTTGGTACAGGGTTCGGCAAACACCATATATTTT
d_gene: -; v_gene: TRBV5-1; abundance: few; j_gene: TRBJ2-1; len: 15; CDR3aa: CASSLRLTAYNEQFF; CDR3nt: TGCGCCAGCAGCCTCAGACTGACTGCCTACAATGAGCAGTTCTTC
d_gene: -; v_gene: TRBV4-2; abundance: -; j_gene: TRBJ1-3; len: 15; CDR3aa: CASSQDAAVGGTIYF; CDR3nt: TGTGCCAGCAGCCAAGATGCAGCCGTCGGGGGCACCATATATTTT
d_gene: TRBD1; v_gene: TRBV10-3; abundance: once; j_gene: TRBJ1-5; len: 16; CDR3aa: CAISESRQGFNQPQHF; CDR3nt: TGTGCCATCAGTGAGTCCAGACAGGGGTTCAATCAGCCCCAGCATTTT
d_gene: -; v_gene: TRBV14; abundance: -; j_gene: TRBJ2-2; len: 16; CDR3aa: CASSQNRGGNTGELFF; CDR3nt: TGTGCCAGCAGCCAGAACAGGGGAGGGAACACCGGGGAGCTGTTTTTT
d_gene: -; v_gene: TRBV7-9; abundance: -; j_gene: TRBJ1-1; len: 16; CDR3aa: CASSLSGPTENTEAFF; CDR3nt: TGTGCCAGCAGCTTAAGTGGCCCCACAGAGAACACTGAAGCTTTCTTT
d_gene: -; v_gene: TRBV5-1; abundance: -; j_gene: TRBJ2-3; len: 15; CDR3aa: CASSLAAGSDYTQYF; CDR3nt: TGCGCCAGCAGCTTGGCGGCCGGGTCAGACTATACGCAGTATTTT
d_gene: -; v_gene: TRBV7-9; abundance: -; j_gene: TRBJ2-1; len: 16; CDR3aa: CASSLVAGYSYNEQFF; CDR3nt: TGTGCCAGCAGCTTAGTGGCGGGGTACTCCTACAATGAGCAGTTCTTC
d_gene: TRBD1; v_gene: TRBV5-1; abundance: -; j_gene: TRBJ2-5; len: 15; CDR3aa: CASSLGQGPQETQYF; CDR3nt: TGCGCCAGCAGCTTGGGACAGGGGCCTCAAGAGACCCAGTACTTC
d_gene: TRBD2; v_gene: TRBV2; abundance: -; j_gene: TRBJ2-2; len: 15; CDR3aa: CASTRDYLNTGELFF; CDR3nt: TGTGCCAGCACGAGGGACTACCTGAACACCGGGGAGCTGTTTTTT
d_gene: -; v_gene: TRBV9; abundance: -; j_gene: TRBJ1-3; len: 15; CDR3aa: CASSVVGRDGNTIYF; CDR3nt: TGTGCCAGCAGCGTAGTTGGGAGGGACGGAAACACCATATATTTT
d_gene: TRBD1; v_gene: TRBV5-1; abundance: -; j_gene: TRBJ2-7; len: 16; CDR3aa: CASSPLPGQGSYEQYF; CDR3nt: TGCGCCAGCAGCCCACTCCCGGGACAGGGGTCCTACGAGCAGTACTTC
d_gene: -; v_gene: TRBV5-4; abundance: -; j_gene: TRBJ1-2; len: 14; CDR3aa: CASSLKQGAGGYTF; CDR3nt: TGTGCCAGCAGCTTGAAACAGGGAGCAGGGGGCTACACCTTC
d_gene: TRBD2; v_gene: TRBV5-4; abundance: few; j_gene: TRBJ2-1; len: 15; CDR3aa: CASSLEAAGAPEQFF; CDR3nt: TGTGCCAGCAGCTTGGAGGCAGCGGGGGCCCCTGAGCAGTTCTTC
d_gene: -; v_gene: TRBV7-9; abundance: -; j_gene: TRBJ1-3; len: 15; CDR3aa: CASSWEGVLGNTIYF; CDR3nt: TGTGCCAGCAGCTGGGAGGGGGTCCTCGGAAACACCATATATTTT